This T cell receptor beta chain comes out of a study of shared clonotypes between healthy human individuals. Germline V gene sequence: CDR1 SEHNR, CDR2 FQNEAQ (reference sequence). Trimming took off 0 bases at V and 7 bases at J, with 10 bases between the two ends. The CDR3 runs to 13 residues. At the deep level, the assay was run. The table came from immunoSEQ multiplex PCR; TCRdb's copy has only in-frame clones and leaves some out. The table lists about 1.5 million clones, 95% to 99% of them singletons, with about 0.45% in the top ten. Regarding the study as a whole: Naive CD4 clonotypes were shared across several donors at 4.5% to 6%.

Points on this clone: Its antigen is currently unknown.

The sample comprised naive CD4+ T cells sorted from blood. Subset defined: CD45RA+ positively selected. The rearrangement joins TRBV7-9 to TRBJ2-7; D remains ambiguous. The TCR originated in a man under 40 in good health. CDR3 DNA: TGTGCCAGCAGCTTAGCGGAGTGGGGTGAGCAGTACTTC. Encoded protein: CASSLAEWGEQYF.